The T cell receptor (beta chain) described here comes from a study of cytomegalovirus exposure and HLA in healthy donors. About the study: A data release that came early held roughly 85 million unique TCRs from HLA-typed donors. General study findings and limits: TCR beta V- and J-gene trimming was later associated with a missense DCLRE1C variant. The availability of immune exposure information extended only to CMV serostatus.

The CDR3 covers 15 residues. The germline V gene has CDR1 LNHDA and CDR2 SQIVND (reference sequence). J gave up 6 bases and V 0 bases, and 4 bases lay outside the gene matches. The study ran its PCR with 60 Vbeta and 13 Jbeta primers. Here immunoSEQ multiplex PCR was the method, and the copy in TCRdb shows in-frame clones only, minus some. The profile shows roughly 86,000 clones, about 80% of them singletons. With regard to this clone: What it binds is not known.

Source material: PBMCs. The clonotype was recovered from a female donor in good health and CMV-seronegative. This chain uses TRBV19 with TRBJ2-1; 8 bases match TRBD1. The CDR3, as DNA: TGTGCCAGTAGTATAGATTGGACAGGGACCAATGAGCAGTTCTTC. It translates to CASSIDWTGTNEQFF.